The 15 T cell receptor beta chains below were found in one sample sequenced in a study of monozygotic twins with inflammatory bowel disease. TCRdb re-called the 5' RACE reads, yielding one record per CDR3 amino acid sequence without DNA. The listing records more than 300,000 distinct CDR3 sequences. Material: blood. All receptors derive from a human donor with ulcerative colitis or Crohn's disease, or a healthy co-twin of an affected twin (not recorded which).

V usage is TRBV5-1 and J usage is TRBJ2-4; TCRdb names TRBD1, which stays unverified in the absence of DNA. The CDR3 has 19 residues. CDR1 SGHRS and CDR2 YFSETQ come from the germline V gene. CDR3 sequence: CASSLFYPGQGLAKNIQYF.

The chain is built from TRBV12-3 or TRBV12-4 and TRBJ2-2; TCRdb's D gene call, TRBD1, goes unchecked for lack of DNA. The CDR3 runs to 16 residues. CDR3 loop: CASSFSRGSGTGELFF.

The chain couples TRBV29-1 to TRBJ1-2. The CDR3 extends over 13 amino acids. Germline V gives CDR1 SQVTM, CDR2 ANQGSEA. CDR3 region: CSVVRDRDYGYTF.

This chain uses TRBV11-2 with TRBJ2-7; TCRdb proposes TRBD1, but this gene call is untestable without DNA. The CDR3 length is 15 residues. Per the germline V gene, CDR1 is SGHAT and CDR2 is FQNNGV. The CDR3 sequence is CASSPQRGNSLRQYF.

The V and J genes are TRBV5-4 and TRBJ2-2; TCRdb selects TRBD1, and the lack of DNA leaves this call unchecked. Germline CDR1 reads SGHNT; CDR2 reads YYREEE (reference sequence). The CDR3 totals 15 residues. The CDR3: CASSPSPGGDGELFF.

The V gene is TRBV7-2, the J gene TRBJ2-2; TCRdb designates TRBD2, a call that cannot be tested without DNA. The CDR3 runs to 15 residues. The germline gives CDR1 SGHTA, CDR2 FQGNSA. The CDR3 sequence: CAAITGGTNTGVLFF. The entire variable domain, with the rest obtained from reference TRBV7-2 and TRBJ2-2, is as follows: GAGVSQSPSNKVTEKGKDVELRCDPISGHTALYWYRQSLGQGLEFLIYFQGNSAPDKSGLPSDRFSAERTGGSVSTLTIQRTQQEDSAVYLCAAITGGTNTGVLFFGEGSRLTVL.

V usage is TRBV5-1 and J usage is TRBJ2-3; absent DNA, TCRdb's TRBD1 call cannot be checked. The CDR3 is 14 amino acids. Germline V lookup: CDR1 SGHRS, CDR2 YFSETQ. CDR3 sequence: CASSRTDPADTQYF.

V gene TRBV4-3 combines with J gene TRBJ1-1. In germline, CDR1 is LGHNA, CDR2 YSLEER. The CDR3 length is 14 residues. The CDR3 here is CASSQVERNTEAFF.

The rearrangement joins TRBV12-3 or TRBV12-4 to TRBJ1-1; the TCRdb D gene call, TRBD1, has no DNA to confirm it. The CDR3 sequence is 17 residues long. The CDR3 region is CASSFRRQGYLNTEAFF.

This chain connects TRBV7-2 to TRBJ2-7; TCRdb lists TRBD2, though no DNA is available to test this call. Germline V gene sequence: CDR1 SGHTA, CDR2 FQGNSA. The CDR3 runs to 13 residues. The CDR3: CASSFPGTTFLYF.

The chain employs TRBV7-2 and TRBJ2-4; as DNA is missing, the TRBD1 call by TCRdb cannot be tested. CDR1 and CDR2 from the germline V gene are SGHTA and FQGNSA. This CDR3 is 16 amino acids long. The CDR3 loop is CASSPDRGLRLNIQYF.

The chain is built from TRBV25-1 and TRBJ1-1. CDR1 and CDR2 from the germline V gene are MGHDK and SYGVNS. There are 14 residues in the CDR3. CDR3: CASTEGLGNTEAFF.

V gene TRBV5-1 combines with J gene TRBJ2-1. From germline, CDR1 is SGHRS and CDR2 YFSETQ. This CDR3 is built from 15 residues. CDR3 loop: CASSLVIDLDNEQFF.

The chain is built from TRBV20-1 and TRBJ2-3; TCRdb picks TRBD1, but there is no DNA to check that call. Looked up from germline, CDR1 is DFQATT and CDR2 is SNEGSKA (reference sequence). This CDR3 has 14 residues. This CDR3 is CSTIPGLRTDTQYF.

The chain recombines TRBV12-3 or TRBV12-4 with TRBJ1-4; without DNA, the TCRdb call of TRBD1 cannot be checked. This CDR3 region has 14 residues. The CDR3 loop reads CASNRQGSNEKLFF.